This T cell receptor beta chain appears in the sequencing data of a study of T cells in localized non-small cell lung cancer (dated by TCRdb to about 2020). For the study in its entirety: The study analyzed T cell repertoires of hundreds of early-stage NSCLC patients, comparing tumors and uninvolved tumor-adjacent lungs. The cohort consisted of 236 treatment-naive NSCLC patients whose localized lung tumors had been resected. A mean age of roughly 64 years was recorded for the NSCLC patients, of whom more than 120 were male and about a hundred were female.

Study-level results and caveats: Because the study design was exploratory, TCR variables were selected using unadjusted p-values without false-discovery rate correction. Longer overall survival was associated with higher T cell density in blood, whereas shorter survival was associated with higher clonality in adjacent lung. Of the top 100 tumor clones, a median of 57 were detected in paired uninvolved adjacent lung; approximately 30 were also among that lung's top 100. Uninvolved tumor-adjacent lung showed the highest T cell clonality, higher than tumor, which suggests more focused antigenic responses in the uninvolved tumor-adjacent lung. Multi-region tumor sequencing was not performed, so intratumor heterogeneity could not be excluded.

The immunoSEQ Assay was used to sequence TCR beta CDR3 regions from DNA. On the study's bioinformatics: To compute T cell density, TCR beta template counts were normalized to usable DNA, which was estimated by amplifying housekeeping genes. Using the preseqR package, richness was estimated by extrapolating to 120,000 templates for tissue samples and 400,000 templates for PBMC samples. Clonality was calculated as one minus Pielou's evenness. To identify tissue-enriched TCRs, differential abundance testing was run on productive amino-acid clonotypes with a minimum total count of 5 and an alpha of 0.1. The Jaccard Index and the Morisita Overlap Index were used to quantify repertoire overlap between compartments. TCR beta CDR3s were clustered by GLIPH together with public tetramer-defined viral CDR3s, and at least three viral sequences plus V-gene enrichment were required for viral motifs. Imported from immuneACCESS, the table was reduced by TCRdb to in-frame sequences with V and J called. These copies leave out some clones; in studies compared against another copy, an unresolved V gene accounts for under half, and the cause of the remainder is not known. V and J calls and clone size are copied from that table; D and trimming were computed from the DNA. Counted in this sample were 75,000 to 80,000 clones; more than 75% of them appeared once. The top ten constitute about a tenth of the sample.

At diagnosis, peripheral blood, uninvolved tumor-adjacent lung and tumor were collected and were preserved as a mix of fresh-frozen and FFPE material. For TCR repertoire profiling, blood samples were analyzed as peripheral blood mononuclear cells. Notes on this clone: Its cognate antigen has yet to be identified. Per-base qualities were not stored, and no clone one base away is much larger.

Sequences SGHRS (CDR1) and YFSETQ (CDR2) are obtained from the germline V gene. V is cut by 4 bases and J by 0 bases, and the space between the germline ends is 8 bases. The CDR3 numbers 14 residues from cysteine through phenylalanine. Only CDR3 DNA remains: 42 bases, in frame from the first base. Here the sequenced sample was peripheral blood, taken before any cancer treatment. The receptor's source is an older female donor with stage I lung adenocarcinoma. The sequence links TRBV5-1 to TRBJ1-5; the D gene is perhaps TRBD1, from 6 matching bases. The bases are TGCGCCAGCAGCGCACAGGGTAGCAATCAGCCCCAGCATTTT. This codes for CASSAQGSNQPQHF.